The 32 T cell receptor beta chains presented below share a single source sample, sequenced in a study of blood T cell repertoires in COVID-19. Here immunoSEQ multiplex PCR was the method, and the copy in TCRdb shows in-frame clones only, minus some. The sample records tens of thousands of clones, roughly 83% being singletons. Sequencing was carried out using peripheral blood. The receptors stem from a man between 65 and 85 years old with acute or convalescent COVID-19.

The chain employs TRBV6-6 and TRBJ2-7, with D tentatively TRBD1 (6 bases). This CDR3 region has 13 residues. Trimming cost V 2 bases and J 4 bases, with 9 bases left between them. Germline assignment: CDR1 MNHNY and CDR2 SVGAGI (reference sequence). CDR3 sequence reads: CASSYLDRYEQYF. CDR3 nucleotide sequence: TGTGCCAGCAGTTACCTCGACAGGTACGAGCAGTACTTC.

V and J are TRBV19 and TRBJ2-5, with D possibly TRBD2 on 5 matching bases. CDR1 is LNHDA and CDR2 is SQIVND in the germline V gene (reference sequence). Trimming shortened V by 3 bases and J by 4 bases, and 12 bases separated the two germline ends. The CDR3 contains 14 residues. The CDR3 sequence is CASSIGGGRETQYF. In DNA, the CDR3 is TGTGCCAGTAGTATCGGTGGAGGCCGAGAGACCCAGTACTTC.

The V and J genes are TRBV19 and TRBJ2-7; 9 bases align to TRBD1. The germline gives CDR1 LNHDA, CDR2 SQIVND (reference sequence). The CDR3 spans 13 residues. V gave up 6 bases and J gave up 5 bases; unmatched junction bases: 5. The CDR3 coding sequence is TGTGCCAGTAGCTCGGACAGGGGCGACGAGCAGTACTTC. This translates into CASSSDRGDEQYF.

The table lists this clone with a count of one. In DNA form, the CDR3 reads TGCGCCAGCAGCACTAGCCAGGGCAACTATGGCTACACCTTC. Protein sequence: CASSTSQGNYGYTF. The J gene is TRBJ1-2, the V gene TRBV5-1; weak D call: TRBD1 (5 bases). The CDR3 length is 14 residues. Looked up from germline, CDR1 is SGHRS and CDR2 is YFSETQ. V was trimmed by 4 bases and J by 2 bases, leaving 12 bases between them.

The chain joins TRBV21-1 to TRBJ1-1; the table's D call TRBD1 went unverified against the DNA. TRBV21-1 is reported as a pseudogene. This CDR3 is 15 amino acids long. Here the CDR3 DNA reads TGTGCCAGCAGCAAAGGGGACAGGGCTAACACTGAAGCTTTCTTT. Protein sequence: CASSKGDRANTEAFF.

This rearrangement joins TRBV5-1 to TRBJ2-3; maybe TRBD2 (6 bases). Germline CDR1 and CDR2: SGHRS and YFSETQ. Trimming removed 3 bases from V and 3 bases from J, with 14 bases in between. This CDR3 comprises 15 residues. The CDR3 coding sequence is TGCGCCAGCAGCTCCCGGGACTCAAGGACAGATACGCAGTATTTT. This translates into CASSSRDSRTDTQYF.

The CDR3 loop is CASSTIRGQGANEQFF. CDR3 DNA sequence: TGTGCCAGCAGCACGATAAGGGGACAGGGGGCAAATGAGCAGTTCTTC. This chain uses TRBV27 with TRBJ2-1, with 12 bases aligning to TRBD1. The CDR3 contains 16 residues. Germline V CDR1 and CDR2: MNHEY, SMNVEV (reference sequence). With V trimmed by 6 bases and J by 7 bases, 10 bases remained unmatched.

The rearrangement links TRBV10-3 to TRBJ2-2; 7 bases match TRBD1. CDR3 size: 15 residues. The ends lost 4 bases at V and 0 bases at J; junction bases unmatched: 2. The germline CDR1 and CDR2 sequences are ENHRY and SYGVKD. For the CDR3, the DNA is TGTGCCATCAGTGGGGGGACAGCGAACACCGGGGAGCTGTTTTTT. Its translation is CAISGGTANTGELFF.

The chain has TRBV4-1 and TRBJ1-2; TRBD1 agrees at 8 bases. Losses at the gene ends were 4 bases for V and 0 bases for J; bases not matched to a gene: 4. The CDR3 covers 15 residues. Looked up from germline, CDR1 is MGHRA and CDR2 is YSYEKL. CDR3 DNA: TGCGCCAGCAGCCTGACGACAGGGGCTAACTATGGCTACACCTTC. Protein: CASSLTTGANYGYTF.

CDR3 sequence: CASSRGQEENTIYF. The CDR3 coding sequence is TGTGCCAGCAGTCGGGGACAGGAGGAAAACACCATATATTTT. The rearrangement links TRBV7-2 to TRBJ1-3, with 8 bases lining up with TRBD1. Germline loops: CDR1 SGHTA, CDR2 FQGNSA. The length of the CDR3 is 14 residues. Trimming took 6 bases from V and 6 from J; bases not matched to a gene: 7.

This chain joins TRBV30 and TRBJ2-5; 7 bases line up with TRBD1. This CDR3 comprises 14 residues. The junction had 12 bases not matched to a gene; V was cut back by 6 bases and J by 5 bases. CDR1 is GTSNPN and CDR2 is SVGIG in the germline V gene (reference sequence). The CDR3 DNA sequence: TGTGCCTGTCAACAGGGGCCGCCCGATGAGACCCAGTACTTC. Translating it yields CACQQGPPDETQYF.

This clone has only a few counts. CDR3 nucleotides: TGTGCCAGCAGCCAAGGGAGAGGGAAGAGTTCACCCCTCCACTTT. Residues: CASSQGRGKSSPLHF. V gene TRBV3-1 (or the pseudogene TRBV3-2) combines with J gene TRBJ1-6, with unresolved D. The CDR3 has 15 amino acids. CDR1 and CDR2 (germline): LGHDT, YNNKEL (reference sequence). The V end was cut by 1 base, the J end by 9 bases, with 13 bases between.

This rearrangement joins TRBV9 to TRBJ1-4, with TRBD1 matching 7 bases. The ends lost 3 bases at V and 5 bases at J; junction bases unmatched: 7. The length of the CDR3 is 15 residues. Germline V CDR1 and CDR2: SGDLS, YYNGEE. CDR3 sequence: CASSEGTVRNEKLFF. DNA for the CDR3: TGTGCCAGCAGCGAAGGGACAGTCAGAAATGAAAAACTGTTTTTT.

This chain uses TRBV11-2 with TRBJ1-6; no reliable D call. CDR3 length: 15 amino acids. V lost 4 bases and J lost 8, with 15 bases in between. CDR1 and CDR2 from the germline V gene are SGHAT and FQNNGV. CDR3 amino acids: CASSSGIGSDSPLHF. For the CDR3, the DNA is TGTGCCAGCAGCTCGGGAATAGGTTCAGATTCACCCCTCCACTTT.

This sequence joins TRBV3-1 (or the pseudogene TRBV3-2) and TRBJ2-5; 10 nucleotides match TRBD2. V shed 5 bases, J shed 4 bases, and the junction held 19 bases outside the gene matches. This CDR3 is built from 19 residues. Germline V gene sequence: CDR1 LGHDT, CDR2 YNNKEL (reference sequence). The CDR3 DNA reads TGTGCCAGCAGCGGCAGGACCCCTAGCGGGAGTTTGACGACAGAGACCCAGTACTTC. It specifies CASSGRTPSGSLTTETQYF.

This chain connects TRBV10-3 to TRBJ2-6; 10 bases map to TRBD1. This CDR3 has 17 amino acids. Germline CDR1 and CDR2: ENHRY and SYGVKD. V gave up 4 bases and J gave up 0 bases; unmatched junction bases: 3. The CDR3 DNA reads as TGTGCCATCAGTGGGGGACAGGGGCGCTCTGGGGCCAACGTCCTGACTTTC. It is translated as CAISGGQGRSGANVLTF.

The V and J genes are TRBV9 and TRBJ2-1, with D unresolved. The CDR3 runs to 15 residues. The germline V gene has CDR1 SGDLS and CDR2 YYNGEE. The germline V and J ends were trimmed by 4 bases and 2 bases, with 13 bases remaining between them. The CDR3 nucleotides are TGTGCCAGCAGCCCGGGTCTCTCACCCTACAATGAGCAGTTCTTC. Residues: CASSPGLSPYNEQFF.

The CDR3 is CASSLAGQGDETQYF. Here the CDR3 DNA reads TGCGCCAGCAGCTTGGCGGGACAGGGAGACGAGACCCAGTACTTC. This sequence joins TRBV5-1 and TRBJ2-5; TRBD1 matches at 9 bases. The CDR3 covers 15 residues. J lost 5 bases, V lost 0 bases, and 5 bases had no gene match. Per the germline V gene, CDR1 is SGHRS and CDR2 is YFSETQ.

The V gene is TRBV6-2 or TRBV6-3, the J gene TRBJ1-5; D remains ambiguous. Germline-derived CDR1 and CDR2 are MNHEY and SVGEGT. The CDR3 is 12 residues long. The V end was cut by 4 bases, the J end by 6 bases, with 7 bases between. The CDR3 DNA is TGTGCCAGCAGTTCCCTGGCTCAGCCCCAGCATTTT. The encoded protein is CASSSLAQPQHF.

The CDR3 loop reads CATSSLLTSEAFF. The DNA of the CDR3 is TGTGCCACCAGCAGCCTACTGACTTCTGAAGCTTTCTTT. This chain joins TRBV15 and TRBJ1-1, with D unresolved. Looked up from germline, CDR1 is LNHNV and CDR2 is YYDKDF (reference sequence). CDR3 size: 13 residues. V dropped 3 bases and J dropped 6 bases, with 11 bases sitting between them.

Of note for this clone: This is likely a read error, given that the CDR3 carries no conserved phenylalanine or tryptophan at its end. No DNA is shown, since the ends of the CDR3 on it are uncertain; the CDR3 is the one TCRdb lists. This chain joins TRBV3-1 (or the pseudogene TRBV3-2) and TRBJ1-2; the DNA was not used to check the table's D call, TRBD1. Germline-derived CDR1 and CDR2 are LGHDT and YNNKEL (reference sequence). The CDR3 is 14 amino acids long, termini counted. This CDR3 is CASSQDWQGARTVL.

The chain employs TRBV27 and TRBJ2-3; 7 bases line up with TRBD2. After removal of 10 bases from V and 2 bases from J, the junction contained 6 bases not matched to a gene. The CDR3 consists of 13 residues. Germline lookup yields CDR1 MNHEY and CDR2 SMNVEV (reference sequence). CDR3 sequence (DNA): TGTGCCACTAGAAGCGGGGCCACAGATACGCAGTATTTT. Amino acids: CATRSGATDTQYF.

This rearrangement joins TRBV7-9 to TRBJ1-1; the match to TRBD1 covers 8 bases. The V gene's germline CDR1 is SEHNR and CDR2 FQNEAQ (reference sequence). The CDR3 runs 17 residues. V lost 4 bases, J lost 2 bases, and 12 bases stayed unmatched. The CDR3 protein is CASSWTGRGSTNTEAFF. The CDR3 nucleotides are TGTGCCAGCAGCTGGACAGGGAGGGGCAGTACAAACACTGAAGCTTTCTTT.

The rearrangement joins TRBV12-5 to TRBJ2-1, with TRBD2 matching over 8 bases. This CDR3 is 13 amino acids long. Trimming removed 8 bases from V and 8 bases from J; junction bases left unmatched: 8. Germline V gives CDR1 LGHNT, CDR2 FRNRAP. The CDR3 DNA sequence: TGTGCTAGTTGCCGGGAGGGCCTAGATGAGCAGTTCTTC. Translated: CASCREGLDEQFF.

This clone was seen a handful of times. The V call is TRBV5-1, the J call TRBJ2-5; 7 bases match TRBD2. J was trimmed by 5 bases and V by 1 base; bases with no gene match: 14. The CDR3 sequence is 17 residues long. Germline V lookup: CDR1 SGHRS, CDR2 YFSETQ. CDR3 in DNA: TGCGCCAGCAGCTTGATTGTTTCGGCGGGAGCACTGGAGACCCAGTACTTC. It yields the protein CASSLIVSAGALETQYF.

The genes are TRBV6-5 and TRBJ2-7; possible D gene TRBD2, 7 bases. The germline V and J ends were trimmed by 2 bases and 4 bases, with 18 bases remaining between them. This CDR3 is built from 16 residues. Germline CDR1 reads MNHEY; CDR2 reads SVGAGI. The CDR3 bases are TGTGCCAGCAGTTACGGGATGAGGGGGGGTGTGTACGAGCAGTACTTC. It codes for CASSYGMRGGVYEQYF.

This clone occurred a few times. The CDR3 sequence: CASSILGSKSTDTQYF. Written as DNA, the CDR3 is TGTGCCAGTAGTATCTTGGGCAGCAAAAGCACAGATACGCAGTATTTT. The V gene is TRBV19, the J gene TRBJ2-3; no definite D call. Trimming stripped 3 bases from V and 0 bases from J, with 13 bases between. Looked up from germline, CDR1 is LNHDA and CDR2 is SQIVND (reference sequence). The length of the CDR3 is 16 residues.

The rearrangement joins TRBV15 to TRBJ1-1; TRBD1 matches 8 bases. This CDR3 is 16 amino acids long. The V and J ends lost 1 base and 5 bases, in that order; junction bases with no gene match: 9. CDR1 is LNHNV, CDR2 YYDKDF, per germline (reference sequence). The CDR3, as DNA: TGTGCCACCAGCAGAGGTGGGGGACAGGATGGGACTGAAGCTTTCTTT. It encodes CATSRGGGQDGTEAFF.

The chain links TRBV6-5 to TRBJ2-5, with 9 bases lining up with TRBD2. CDR3 length: 12 residues. V dropped 6 bases and J dropped 5; count of bases not matched to a gene: 1. CDR1 and CDR2 (germline): MNHEY, SVGAGI. The CDR3 nucleotides read TGTGCCAGCAGAACTAGCGGGGAGACCCAGTACTTC. This gives the protein CASRTSGETQYF.

This chain connects TRBV5-6 to TRBJ2-3; 8 positions agree with TRBD1. With V trimmed by 0 bases and J by 4 bases, 10 bases remained unmatched. Looked up from germline, CDR1 is SGHDT and CDR2 is YYEEEE. This CDR3 has 17 residues. CDR3: CASSLDGTGRAADTQYF. DNA of the CDR3: TGTGCCAGCAGCTTGGACGGGACAGGTAGGGCGGCAGATACGCAGTATTTT.

This clone showed up just once. V usage is TRBV7-2 and J usage is TRBJ2-7; D ambiguous. Between the trimmed V and J ends, which lost 1 base and 4 bases, there was a span of 11 bases. The CDR3 covers 14 residues. Germline V gives CDR1 SGHTA, CDR2 FQGNSA. The CDR3 here is CASSLERFGYEQYF. As DNA, the CDR3 is TGTGCCAGCAGCTTAGAGCGATTTGGGTACGAGCAGTACTTC.

The V and J genes are TRBV4-1 and TRBJ2-7; 10 nucleotides match TRBD2. V trimming: 3 bases; J trimming: 2 bases; junction bases outside the gene matches: 1. Germline CDR1 is MGHRA and CDR2 is YSYEKL. This CDR3 spans 14 amino acids. CDR3 in amino acids: CASSHSGRAYEQYF. The CDR3 coding sequence is TGCGCCAGCAGCCACAGCGGGAGGGCCTACGAGCAGTACTTC.